This TCR beta chain derives from a study of blood T cell repertoires in COVID-19. Across the whole study: Acute and convalescent COVID-19 samples came from the United States, Italy and Spain. T cells, B-cell-depleted T cells, or PBMCs supplied cDNA or gDNA.

The length of the CDR3 is 10 residues. V lost 6 bases, J lost 7 bases, and 4 bases lay in between. Original data processing: Amplification with reference gene primers provided the estimates of nucleated cell counts. Clones were read by immunoSEQ multiplex PCR, and TCRdb kept only the in-frame ones, dropping some. The V and J calls and the clone size are those of that table, but D and trimming were determined from the DNA. The sample consists of 330,000 or so clones, approximately 89% of them appearing once. Enrolment of Seattle patients took place during active infection, and they were followed longitudinally.

The sequencing sample was made of peripheral blood. The chain has TRBV12-3 or TRBV12-4 and TRBJ2-1; no firm D call. The receptor was derived from a woman aged 55 to 70 with COVID-19, enrolled during active disease. The CDR3 DNA sequence: TGTGCCAGCAGGTCGAATGAGCAGTTCTTC. Amino acid sequence: CASRSNEQFF.